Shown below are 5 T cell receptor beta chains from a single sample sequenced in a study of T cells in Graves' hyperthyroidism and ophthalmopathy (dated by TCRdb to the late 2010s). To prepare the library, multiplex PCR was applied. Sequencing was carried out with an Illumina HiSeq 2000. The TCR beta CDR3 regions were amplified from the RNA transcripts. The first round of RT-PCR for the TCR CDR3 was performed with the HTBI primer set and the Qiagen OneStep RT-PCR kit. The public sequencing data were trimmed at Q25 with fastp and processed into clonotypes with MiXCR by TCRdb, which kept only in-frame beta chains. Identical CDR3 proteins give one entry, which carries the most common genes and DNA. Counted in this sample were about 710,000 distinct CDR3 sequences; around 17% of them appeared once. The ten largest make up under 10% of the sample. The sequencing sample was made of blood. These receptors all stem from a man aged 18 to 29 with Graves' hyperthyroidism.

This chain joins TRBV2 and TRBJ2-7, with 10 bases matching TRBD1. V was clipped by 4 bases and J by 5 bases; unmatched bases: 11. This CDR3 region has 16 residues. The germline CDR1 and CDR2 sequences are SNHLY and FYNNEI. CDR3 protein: CASSGEDRGLTHEQYF. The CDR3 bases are TGTGCCAGCAGTGGAGAAGACAGGGGGCTAACCCACGAGCAGTACTTC.

CDR3 sequence: CASSGSGRGEQFF. CDR3 nucleotide sequence: TGTGCCAGCAGTGGTAGCGGGAGAGGCGAGCAGTTCTTC. V gene TRBV28 combines with J gene TRBJ2-1, with 9 bases fitting TRBD2. Germline values: CDR1 MDHEN, CDR2 SYDVKM. The CDR3 is 13 amino acids. Trimming removed 5 bases from V and 10 bases from J; junction bases left unmatched: 6.

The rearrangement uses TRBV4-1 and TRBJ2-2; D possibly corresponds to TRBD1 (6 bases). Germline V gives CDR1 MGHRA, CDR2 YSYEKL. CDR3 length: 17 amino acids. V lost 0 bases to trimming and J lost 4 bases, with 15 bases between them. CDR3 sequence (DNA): TGCGCCAGCAGCCAAGATATCCGGACAGCCGGCACCGGGGAGCTGTTTTTT. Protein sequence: CASSQDIRTAGTGELFF.

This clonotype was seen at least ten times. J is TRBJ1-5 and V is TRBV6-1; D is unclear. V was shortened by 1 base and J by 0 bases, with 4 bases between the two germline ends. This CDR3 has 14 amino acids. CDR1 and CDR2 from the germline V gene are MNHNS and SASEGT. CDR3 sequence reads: CASSEVYSNQPQHF. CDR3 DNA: TGTGCCAGCAGTGAAGTTTATAGCAATCAGCCCCAGCATTTT.

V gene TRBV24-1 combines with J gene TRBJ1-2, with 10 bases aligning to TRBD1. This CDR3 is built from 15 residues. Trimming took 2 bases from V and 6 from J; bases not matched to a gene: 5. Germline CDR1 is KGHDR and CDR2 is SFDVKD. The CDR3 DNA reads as TGTGCCACCAGTGATTCCTCCGGGACAGGGGATGGCTACACCTTC. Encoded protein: CATSDSSGTGDGYTF.